This TCR beta chain was identified during a study of blood T cells in healthy people across ages. Study outcomes and limitations: The long-lived group displayed more naive CD4+ cells, plus higher diversity, than the aged donors did. While age rose, TCR beta diversity per million T cells dropped in a roughly linear way.

For the second PCR, which ran for 7 to 11 cycles, a sample-barcoded 5' primer and a J-beta primer mix were used. A template-switch adaptor that had 12 random nucleotides put a tag on each cDNA molecule. Each CDR3 protein gets one entry after TCRdb re-called the 5' RACE reads with MiXCR. Counted here are fewer than 950,000 distinct CDR3 sequences, roughly 35% occurring once; the ten biggest clones make up roughly 13%. In the case of this clonotype: Antigen specificity is unknown.

The CDR3 covers 15 residues. Per the germline V gene, CDR1 is DFQATT and CDR2 is SNEGSKA (reference sequence). V lost 6 bases and J lost 6, with 21 bases in between. Total RNA, at least 5.5 micrograms per sample, came from PBMCs. This clonotype was sampled from a man between 18 and 35 years old in good health. J is TRBJ1-5 and V is TRBV20-1; maybe TRBD1 (6 bases). Sequencing was performed on blood. The CDR3 loop reads CSAQKQGFSSQPQHF. The CDR3 bases are TGCAGTGCCCAAAAACAGGGATTCTCCAGTCAGCCCCAGCATTTT.